Listed below are T cell receptor beta chains from one sample, sequenced in a study of post-analysis software for immune sequencing data. TCRdb called the PCR reads again in MiXCR, with one record for every CDR3 protein. This sample carries 750,000 to 950,000 distinct CDR3 sequences, approximately 50% of them seen once, and the ten largest clones take approximately 4.4%. The sequencing sample was made of blood. The receptor source for this set is a girl aged 10 to 17 with multiple sclerosis. CDR3s include the opening cysteine and the closing phenylalanine or tryptophan. A D gene is named only where the DNA matches it firmly. A clone size is listed for some rows: how often the clone was seen (once, few, many), or a class if it is expanded.

d_gene | abundance | j_gene | v_gene | CDR3nt | CDR3aa
NA | NA | TRBJ2-7 | TRBV7-8 | TGTGCCAGCAGCTTGGAGCCCCCTACAGGGCTCTCCTACGAGCAGTACTTC | CASSLEPPTGLSYEQYF
NA | NA | TRBJ2-7 | TRBV2 | TGTGCCAGCACCTGGGATAAGACCTACGAGCAGTACTTC | CASTWDKTYEQYF
TRBD2 | NA | TRBJ2-1 | TRBV5-1 | TGCGCCAGCAGCTTGGAACTAGCGGGTTCCTACAATGAGCAGTTCTTC | CASSLELAGSYNEQFF
NA | NA | TRBJ2-2 | TRBV4-1 | TGCGCCAGCAGCCAAGTCCCTAGTACGACCGGGGAGCTGTTTTTT | CASSQVPSTTGELFF
NA | NA | TRBJ1-6 | TRBV4-1 | TGCGCCAGCAGACTCATGGGGGCCTCATATAATTCACCCCTCCACTTT | CASRLMGASYNSPLHF
NA | NA | TRBJ2-7 | TRBV3-1 | TGTGCCAGCAGACGAGGTCTGGAGGGGACCTACGAGCAGTACTTC | CASRRGLEGTYEQYF
NA | NA | TRBJ1-4 | TRBV7-2 | TGTGCCAGCAGCTTAGCGTGGGGGGACGGTGAAAAACTGTTTTTT | CASSLAWGDGEKLFF
TRBD1 | NA | TRBJ1-1 | TRBV7-9 | TGTGCCAGCAGCCGCCCCCAGGGGGGGAACACTGAAGCTTTCTTT | CASSRPQGGNTEAFF
NA | NA | TRBJ2-6 | TRBV6-5 | TGTGCCAGCAGTTCTTCTCCGGCAGCCCGCTCTGGGGCCAACGTCCTGACTTTC | CASSSSPAARSGANVLTF
NA | NA | TRBJ1-2 | TRBV12-5 | TGTGCTAGTGGCGGAAGGGTGGGCCTACTTAACTATGGCTACACCTTC | CASGGRVGLLNYGYTF
NA | NA | TRBJ2-5 | TRBV20-1 | TGCAGTGCTCCGGACTGGCAAGAGACCCAGTACTTC | CSAPDWQETQYF
NA | NA | TRBJ2-1 | TRBV20-1 | TGCAGTGCTAGAGATCAGAAGGGCATATACAATGAGCAGTTCTTC | CSARDQKGIYNEQFF
NA | NA | TRBJ2-1 | TRBV29-1 | TGCAGCGTTGGGCGGAACCTGCGCTACAATGAGCAGTTCTTC | CSVGRNLRYNEQFF
NA | NA | TRBJ2-5 | TRBV5-1 | TGCGCCAGCAGCTGGGGCGGGGATCGGGAGACCCAGTACTTC | CASSWGGDRETQYF
TRBD2 | NA | TRBJ2-1 | TRBV7-6 | TGTGCCAGCAGCTTAGTACCTAGCGGGGTCAATGAGCAGTTCTTC | CASSLVPSGVNEQFF
NA | NA | TRBJ2-5 | TRBV3-1 | TGTGCCAGCAGACAGACCGGGTTACAAGAGACCCAGTACTTC | CASRQTGLQETQYF
TRBD1 | NA | TRBJ2-7 | TRBV20-1 | TGCAGTGCTAGAGGGGATACCGGGACAGGCTACGAGCAGTACTTC | CSARGDTGTGYEQYF
TRBD1 | NA | TRBJ1-6 | TRBV7-2 | TGTGCCAGCAGCTTAGTGGCAGGGACAGGCGGCCGATCACCCCTCCACTTT | CASSLVAGTGGRSPLHF
NA | NA | TRBJ2-7 | TRBV15 | TGTGCCACCAGCAGAGAGGCAGCCAGCTCCTACGAGCAGTACTTC | CATSREAASSYEQYF
TRBD1 | NA | TRBJ2-6 | TRBV12-3/TRBV12-4 | TGTGCCATACGACAGGGGGCTTCTGGGGCCAACGTCCTGACTTTC | CAIRQGASGANVLTF
NA | NA | TRBJ2-7 | TRBV20-1 | TGCAGTGCTAGAGATACGGCCTGGGGCAGGGCCCCCTACGAGCAGTACTTC | CSARDTAWGRAPYEQYF
TRBD2 | NA | TRBJ2-7 | TRBV29-1 | TGCAGCGCCACGGGAGGCCCCTACGAGCAGTACTTC | CSATGGPYEQYF
NA | NA | TRBJ1-4 | TRBV20-1 | TGCAGTGCTTCGCGGGGTGCGGATGGAAAACTGTTTTTT | CSASRGADGKLFF
NA | NA | TRBJ2-1 | TRBV29-1 | TGCAGCCTTGTGGTGGGGGGCAATGAGCAGTTCTTC | CSLVVGGNEQFF
TRBD2 | NA | TRBJ2-1 | TRBV7-3 | TGTGCCAGCAGCTCGCTAGCGGTAAGCTCCTACAATGAGCAGTTCTTC | CASSSLAVSSYNEQFF
NA | NA | TRBJ2-7 | TRBV2 | TGTGCCAGCAAGGGTAGCACTACCTACGAGCAGTACTTC | CASKGSTTYEQYF
NA | NA | TRBJ2-7 | TRBV5-6 | TGTGCCAGCAGTTCTCCAGGTGACAGCTACGAGCAGTACTTC | CASSSPGDSYEQYF
NA | few | TRBJ2-1 | TRBV3-1 | TGTGCCAGCAGCCAAGGAAAAGGGAGGCCGGGGGAGCAGTTCTTC | CASSQGKGRPGEQFF
NA | NA | TRBJ1-4 | TRBV9 | TGTGCCAGCAGCACAGGACCGACGGGCCGTGCAACTAATGAAAAACTGTTTTTT | CASSTGPTGRATNEKLFF
TRBD1 | NA | TRBJ2-1 | TRBV5-1 | TGCGCCAGCAGCGCTGGACAGGGCGGAATCGATGAGCAGTTCTTC | CASSAGQGGIDEQFF
NA | NA | TRBJ2-7 | TRBV20-1 | TGCAGTGCTATCCGGGTCCTCCTGGGGGAGCAGTACTTC | CSAIRVLLGEQYF